Presented here are 11 T cell receptor beta chains from one specimen sequenced in a study of CD8 T cells in Susac syndrome. Reverse transcription used roughly 0.5 to 1 ug RNA and random hexamers. TCRdb itself ran the immunoSEQ multiplex PCR reads through MiXCR, one entry per CDR3 protein. The table has about 52,000 distinct CDR3 sequences, 93% seen once. The sample comprised CD8+ T cells from PBMCs. Every receptor here comes from a human donor with multiple sclerosis.

V is TRBV5-1 and J is TRBJ1-1, with 7 bases lining up with TRBD1. CDR1 and CDR2 (germline): SGHRS, YFSETQ. The CDR3 has 16 residues. The junction had 9 bases not matched to a gene; V was cut back by 4 bases and J by 0 bases. The CDR3: CASSTAGTVMNTEAFF. In DNA form, the CDR3 reads TGCGCCAGCAGCACCGCCGGGACAGTTATGAACACTGAAGCTTTCTTT.

This clonotype was seen a few times. The CDR3 is CASSQAGDTEAFF. CDR3 nucleotides: TGTGCCAGCAGCCAAGCCGGAGACACTGAAGCTTTCTTT. J is TRBJ1-1 and V is TRBV3-1, with D hard to call. Germline V gene data show CDR1 as LGHDT and CDR2 as YNNKEL (reference sequence). The CDR3 is made up of 13 amino acids. V lost 1 base and J 3 bases, leaving 6 bases between the germline ends. Full variable domain (outside the CDR3, taken from reference TRBV3-1 and TRBJ1-1): DTAVSQTPKYLVTQMGNDKSIKCEQNLGHDTMYWYKQDSKKFLKIMFSYNNKELIINETVPNRFSPKSPDKAHLNLHINSLELGDSAVYFCASSQAGDTEAFFGQGTRLTVV.

The chain uses TRBV7-9 and TRBJ1-3, with D possibly TRBD1 on 5 matching bases. This CDR3 region has 12 residues. Between the trimmed V and J ends, which lost 4 bases and 16 bases, there was a span of 17 bases. Germline CDR1 reads SEHNR; CDR2 reads FQNEAQ (reference sequence). The CDR3 reads CASSSSAQGSYF. The DNA of the CDR3 is TGTGCCAGCAGCTCTTCGGCCCAGGGCTCTTATTTT.

The V gene is TRBV7-8, the J gene TRBJ1-6; 7 bases agree with TRBD1. This CDR3 has 16 amino acids. Germline trimming cut 5 bases from V and 8 bases from J; bases unmatched to any gene: 12. Germline assignment: CDR1 SGHVS and CDR2 FQNEAQ. The CDR3 DNA sequence: TGTGCCAGCAGCCGAATTTGGGACAGCCGACATTCACCCCTCCACTTT. This gives the protein CASSRIWDSRHSPLHF.

J is TRBJ1-5 and V is TRBV4-1, with unresolved D. Trimming took off 1 base at V and 0 bases at J, with 4 bases between the two ends. This CDR3 contains 14 residues. Germline V gene data show CDR1 as MGHRA and CDR2 as YSYEKL. As DNA, the CDR3 is TGCGCCAGCAGCCAAGTCAGTAGCAATCAGCCCCAGCATTTT. Translated: CASSQVSSNQPQHF.

The chain has TRBV27 and TRBJ2-7, with TRBD1 matching 9 bases. V lost 10 bases and J lost 6; bases outside the gene matches: 16. The CDR3 runs to 15 residues. CDR1 MNHEY and CDR2 SMNVEV come from the germline V gene (reference sequence). CDR3 sequence (DNA): TGTGCCACCTACGGGGTCTTACAGGGGGCGGGCGAGCAGTACTTC. It codes for CATYGVLQGAGEQYF.

This chain uses TRBV27 with TRBJ2-3; D might be TRBD2 (6 bases). Trimming pared 3 bases from V and 0 bases from J, leaving 22 bases between. Per germline, CDR1 MNHEY and CDR2 SMNVEV (reference sequence). The CDR3 is 19 amino acids. This CDR3 reads CASSFEYPGLTSSTDTQYF. CDR3 nucleotide sequence: TGTGCCAGCAGTTTCGAATACCCGGGACTTACAAGCAGCACAGATACGCAGTATTTT.

V and J are TRBV10-2 and TRBJ2-3, with D maybe TRBD2 (5 bases). Germline V lookup: CDR1 WSHSY, CDR2 SAAADI. CDR3 length: 11 amino acids. The germline V and J ends were trimmed by 8 bases and 6 bases, with 9 bases remaining between them. The CDR3 coding sequence is TGCGCCAGCGGGGAGTTGGATACGCAGTATTTT. It translates to CASGELDTQYF.

This clonotype occurred once. This sequence joins TRBV29-1 and TRBJ2-7; TRBD1 aligns across 9 bases. This CDR3 contains 13 residues. CDR1 and CDR2 (germline): SQVTM, ANQGSEA. With V trimmed by 7 bases and J by 1 base, 5 bases remained unmatched. CDR3 region: CSGGQGESYEQYF. CDR3 nucleotides: TGCAGCGGGGGACAGGGTGAATCCTACGAGCAGTACTTC.

V and J are TRBV23-1 and TRBJ2-7; D ambiguous. TRBV23-1 is sorted into the ORF group, with uncertain function. The CDR3 runs to 12 residues. V gave up 11 bases and J gave up 3 bases, with 14 bases separating them. The CDR3 region is CACKRRDYEQYF. CDR3 DNA sequence: TGCGCCTGTAAAAGGAGAGACTACGAGCAGTACTTC.

V gene TRBV18 combines with J gene TRBJ1-1, with D possibly TRBD1 on 5 matching bases. The germline V and J ends were trimmed by 3 bases and 2 bases, with 13 bases remaining between them. CDR1 is KGHSH and CDR2 is LQKENI in the germline V gene. The CDR3 totals 15 residues. CDR3: CASSPGGSGNTEAFF. The CDR3 DNA reads as TGTGCCAGCTCACCGGGGGGAAGTGGTAACACTGAAGCTTTCTTT.